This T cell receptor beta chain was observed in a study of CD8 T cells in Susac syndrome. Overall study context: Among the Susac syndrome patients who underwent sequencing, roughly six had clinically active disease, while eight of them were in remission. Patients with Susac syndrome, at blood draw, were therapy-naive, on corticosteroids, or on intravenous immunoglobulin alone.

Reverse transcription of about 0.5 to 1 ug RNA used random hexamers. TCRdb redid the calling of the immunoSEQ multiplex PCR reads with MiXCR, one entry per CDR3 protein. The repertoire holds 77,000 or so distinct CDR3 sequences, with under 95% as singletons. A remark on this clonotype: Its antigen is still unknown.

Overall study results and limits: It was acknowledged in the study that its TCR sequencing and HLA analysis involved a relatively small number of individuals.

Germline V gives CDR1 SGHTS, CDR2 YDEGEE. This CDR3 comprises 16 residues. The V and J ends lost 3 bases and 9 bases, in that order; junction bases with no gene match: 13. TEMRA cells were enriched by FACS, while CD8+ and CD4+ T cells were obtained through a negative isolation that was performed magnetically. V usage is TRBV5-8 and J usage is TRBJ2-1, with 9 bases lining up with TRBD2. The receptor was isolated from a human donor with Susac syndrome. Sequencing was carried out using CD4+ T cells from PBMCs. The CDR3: CASSSARLAVGGEQFF. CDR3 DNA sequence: TGTGCCAGCAGCTCCGCCCGACTAGCGGTCGGGGGTGAGCAGTTCTTC.